The clone carrying this TCR beta chain was seen ten or more times. This sample stems from a study of cytomegalovirus exposure and HLA in healthy donors. Among the 110 or so subjects of the validation cohort, separate from the approximately 670-subject first cohort, were the donors. Unmatched junction bases numbered 5, after V lost 5 bases and J lost 2 bases. Germline-derived CDR1 and CDR2 are SGHVS and FQNEAQ. The CDR3 has 16 amino acids. Assay used: immunoSEQ multiplex PCR; TCRdb lists only in-frame clones, some missing. In the table there are some 170,000 clones, around 85% of which are singletons. The clonotype originates from a young man in good health and CMV-seropositive. The gene calls are TRBV7-8 and TRBJ1-5; TRBD1 matches at 11 bases. The sample was PBMCs. CDR3 protein: CASSKTGQGGNQPQHF. DNA of the CDR3: TGTGCCAGCAGCAAGACGGGACAGGGGGGCAATCAGCCCCAGCATTTT.